A selection of T cell receptor beta chains follows, all from one sample in a study of regulatory dendritic cells for organ transplantation. The assay was immunoSEQ multiplex PCR, and TCRdb's table has in-frame clones only and misses some. Among approximately 19,000 clones listed, just under 75% were seen once. Source material: memory CD4+ T cells from blood. The receptor source for this set is a human donor in good health. The CDR3 runs from the conserved cysteine through the conserved F or W. The order of the fields is clone size, D gene, J gene, V gene, CDR3 protein, CDR3 DNA. The D gene is left open where the match is weak. Size values are once, few and many counts, or a class for expanded clones, and some rows have none.

>-|-|TRBJ2-5|TRBV7-2
CASSTQSSRGETQYF
TGTGCCAGCAGCACCCAGAGCTCGAGGGGGGAGACCCAGTACTTC
>-|-|TRBJ2-3|TRBV9
CASSAQQGTQYF
TGTGCCAGCAGCGCCCAACAGGGTACGCAGTATTTT
>-|-|TRBJ2-7|TRBV6-5
CASTPPGSASYEQYF
TGTGCCAGCACCCCGCCGGGATCAGCCTCCTACGAGCAGTACTTC
>-|TRBD1|TRBJ2-1|TRBV11-2
CASSLDRGLYNEQFF
TGTGCCAGCAGCCTCGACAGGGGGCTTTACAATGAGCAGTTCTTC
>-|TRBD1|TRBJ1-1|TRBV5-4
CASSLARTGRTEAFF
TGTGCCAGCAGCTTGGCACGGACAGGGAGGACTGAAGCTTTCTTT
>-|-|TRBJ2-2|TRBV29-1
CSVSLQNPNTGELFF
TGCAGCGTTTCCCTACAGAACCCGAACACCGGGGAGCTGTTTTTT
>-|-|TRBJ1-5|TRBV5-1
CASSLTVGANQPQHF
TGCGCCAGCAGCTTAACCGTCGGAGCAAATCAGCCCCAGCATTTT
>-|-|TRBJ1-2|TRBV27
CASTSRGVWGYTF
TGTGCCAGCACCTCGCGGGGGGTATGGGGCTACACCTTC
>-|-|TRBJ1-1|TRBV6-5
CASSYSWTNTEAFF
TGTGCCAGCAGTTACTCGTGGACTAACACTGAAGCTTTCTTT
>-|-|TRBJ2-1|TRBV7-2
CASSLGGEYNEQFF
TGTGCCAGCAGCCTAGGGGGGGAGTACAATGAGCAGTTCTTC
>-|-|TRBJ2-7|TRBV5-4
CASSLDGTGLEQYF
TGTGCCAGCAGCTTGGACGGAACAGGGCTCGAGCAGTACTTC
>-|-|TRBJ2-2|TRBV10-3
CAISVSGSANTGELFF
TGTGCCATCAGTGTCTCAGGGTCGGCGAACACCGGGGAGCTGTTTTTT
>-|TRBD2|TRBJ2-5|TRBV5-1
CASSRGTSGEETQYF
TGCGCCAGCAGCCGCGGAACTAGCGGTGAAGAGACCCAGTACTTC
>-|TRBD2|TRBJ2-5|TRBV4-3
CASSQDSGHAETQYF
TGCGCCAGCAGCCAAGATAGCGGGCACGCGGAGACCCAGTACTTC
>-|-|TRBJ1-1|TRBV2
CASSSSAEAFF
TGTGCCAGCAGTAGTTCGGCTGAAGCTTTCTTT
>-|TRBD1|TRBJ1-6|TRBV5-5
CASSSTTGRSSYNSPLHF
TGTGCCAGCAGCTCCACGACAGGGCGGAGCTCCTATAATTCACCCCTCCACTTT
>-|-|TRBJ1-2|TRBV19
CASSISVHYYGYTF
TGTGCCAGTAGTATATCGGTCCACTACTATGGCTACACCTTC
>-|TRBD1|TRBJ1-1|TRBV7-9
CASSPGQGTEAFF
TGTGCCAGCAGCCCGGGACAGGGGACTGAAGCTTTCTTT
>-|TRBD2|TRBJ2-2|TRBV6-1
CASSPLAGRTGELFF
TGTGCCAGCAGCCCGCTAGCGGGGAGGACCGGGGAGCTGTTTTTT
>few|-|TRBJ1-1|TRBV4-3
CASSLQQGTEAFF
TGCGCCAGCAGCTTACAACAGGGAACTGAAGCTTTCTTT
>-|TRBD1|TRBJ1-1|TRBV6-1
CASSAGQLYEAFF
TGTGCCAGCAGCGCGGGACAGCTTTATGAAGCTTTCTTT
>few|TRBD1|TRBJ1-1|TRBV12-5
CASGLPLGQGSTEAFF
TGTGCTAGTGGTTTGCCCTTGGGACAGGGGAGTACTGAAGCTTTCTTT
>-|-|TRBJ1-2|TRBV19
CASSLHQSNYGYTF
TGTGCCAGTAGTCTTCATCAGTCGAACTATGGCTACACCTTC
>few|-|TRBJ1-1|TRBV12-1
CASSPEGGTVNTEAFF
TGTGCCAGCAGCCCCGAAGGCGGGACAGTGAACACTGAAGCTTTCTTT
>-|-|TRBJ1-1|TRBV19
CASSQNWRLVETEAFF
TGTGCCAGTAGTCAGAATTGGAGGTTGGTCGAGACTGAAGCTTTCTTT
>-|TRBD2|TRBJ2-7|TRBV11-3
CASSLGAGRTNEQYF
TGTGCCAGCAGCTTAGGAGCGGGGCGTACGAACGAGCAGTACTTC
>-|TRBD2|TRBJ2-2|TRBV10-3
CAISTQAGMNTGELFF
TGTGCCATCAGTACTCAAGCGGGGATGAACACCGGGGAGCTGTTTTTT
>-|-|TRBJ1-1|TRBV6-5
CASSYGEVGNTEAFF
TGTGCCAGCAGTTACGGGGAGGTGGGCAACACTGAAGCTTTCTTT
>-|-|TRBJ2-1|TRBV4-2
CASSQEGSERNEQFF
TGTGCCAGCAGCCAAGAAGGTAGCGAACGCAATGAGCAGTTCTTC
>-|-|TRBJ2-7|TRBV7-2
CVSSMTRGEQYF
TGTGTCAGCAGTATGACCCGGGGGGAGCAGTACTTC
>-|TRBD1|TRBJ1-6|TRBV7-8
CASSASGTASLYLNSPLHF
TGTGCCAGCAGCGCCTCCGGGACAGCGTCTCTCTACTTAAATTCACCCCTCCACTTT
>-|-|TRBJ2-3|TRBV5-4
CASSPLLGLADTQYF
TGTGCCAGCAGCCCCCTTCTTGGGCTCGCAGATACGCAGTATTTT
>-|-|TRBJ1-3|TRBV5-4
CASSPRGGGTAGNTIYF
TGTGCCAGCAGCCCAAGGGGGGGCGGCACCGCAGGAAACACCATATATTTT
>-|-|TRBJ2-2|TRBV5-4
CASSFRQSNTGELFF
TGTGCCAGCAGCTTTAGACAGTCGAACACCGGGGAGCTGTTTTTT
>-|-|TRBJ2-7|TRBV12-5
CASASPTGWYEQYF
TGTGCTAGTGCCTCCCCGACAGGTTGGTACGAGCAGTACTTC
>once|-|TRBJ2-5|TRBV6-5
CASSYHGVETQYF
TGTGCCAGCAGTTACCACGGGGTAGAGACCCAGTACTTC
>few|-|TRBJ2-3|TRBV19
CASSPRGDTTDTQYF
TGTGCCAGTAGCCCCAGGGGGGACACCACAGATACGCAGTATTTT
>-|-|TRBJ1-3|TRBV18
CASFTNTGSVGNTIYF
TGTGCCAGCTTCACCAATACGGGGTCCGTTGGAAACACCATATATTTT
>-|-|TRBJ2-1|TRBV19
CASSPGGGVAEQFF
TGTGCCAGTAGTCCGGGTGGAGGGGTAGCTGAGCAGTTCTTC